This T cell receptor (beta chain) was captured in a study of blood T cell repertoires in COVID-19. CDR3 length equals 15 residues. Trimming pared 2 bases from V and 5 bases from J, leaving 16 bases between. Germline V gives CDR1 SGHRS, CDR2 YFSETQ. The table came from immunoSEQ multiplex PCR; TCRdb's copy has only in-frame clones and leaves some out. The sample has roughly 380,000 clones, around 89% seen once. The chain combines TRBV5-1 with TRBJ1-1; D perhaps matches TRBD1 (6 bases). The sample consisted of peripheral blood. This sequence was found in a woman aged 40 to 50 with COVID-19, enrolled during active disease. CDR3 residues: CASSLQGRSLTEAFF. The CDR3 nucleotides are TGCGCCAGCAGCTTACAGGGTCGGAGTCTTACTGAAGCTTTCTTT.